This T cell receptor (beta chain) was retrieved from a study of T cells in Graves' hyperthyroidism and ophthalmopathy. RNA transcripts were the template for amplifying TCR beta CDR3 regions. Carried out on the TCR CDR3, a first-round RT-PCR used the HTBI primer set. TCRdb used MiXCR to reprocess the multiplex PCR reads, holding one entry per CDR3 protein. The repertoire holds 500,000 to 650,000 distinct CDR3 sequences, with around 20% as singletons. As regards this clonotype: The antigen is unknown.

A Clinical Activity Score of at least 3, a NOSPECS grade of at least 4 and a duration under 3 months were recorded in the ophthalmopathy patients. Pregnant or lactating patients were excluded, as were those with uncontrolled infection or other autoimmune disease. Out of around 10 ml of fresh peripheral blood came the PBMCs. Per the germline V gene, CDR1 is SGHVS and CDR2 is FQNEAQ. V lost 4 bases, J lost 8 bases, and 12 bases stayed unmatched. The CDR3 contains 16 residues. General study findings and limits: Progression to ophthalmopathy was predicted a median of roughly 6.6 months early.

The sample consisted of blood. This clonotype originated in a man aged 35 to 55 with Graves' ophthalmopathy. The chain couples TRBV7-8 to TRBJ1-4, with 8 bases lining up with TRBD1. CDR3 amino acids: CASSSYGTGDGEKLFF. CDR3 nucleotide sequence: TGTGCCAGCAGCTCATACGGGACAGGCGATGGGGAAAAACTGTTTTTT.